A selection of T cell receptor beta chains follows, all from one sample in a study of CD8+ T cells in alopecia areata. Method: immunoSEQ multiplex PCR; TCRdb's copy keeps in-frame clones and lacks some. Here the sample spans 190,000 or so clones, 45% to 75% being singletons. The sequences come from CD4+ T cells sorted from blood, collected at week 4, from a patient treated with tofacitinib. Receptors were obtained from a human donor with alopecia areata. CDR3s include the opening cysteine and the closing phenylalanine or tryptophan. Each record gives: V gene, J gene, CDR3 protein.

TRBV18	TRBJ2-7	CASSPGGGEQYF
TRBV20-1	TRBJ2-3	CSAPRGDTQYF
TRBV29-1	TRBJ1-1	CSVHRIMNTEAFF
TRBV28	TRBJ1-2	CAVDNRGGYGYTF
TRBV5-1	TRBJ1-1	CASSLGQGKDTEAFF
TRBV29-1	TRBJ2-2	CSVGRQGLTGELFF
TRBV10-3	TRBJ2-3	CAISARDTQYF
TRBV7-8	TRBJ1-1	CASSFSATGRNTEAFF
TRBV2	TRBJ1-1	CASSADRGRTEAFF
TRBV27	TRBJ2-1	CASSLIGGGALVNEQFF
TRBV4-1	TRBJ2-4	CASSQVGRGSKNIQYF
TRBV19	TRBJ1-5	CASSNDRLNQPQHF
TRBV2	TRBJ1-1	CASRTGAANTEASF
TRBV9	TRBJ2-5	CARKRGKGEETQYF
TRBV29-1	TRBJ1-5	CSVAGGRSNQPQHF
TRBV5-6	TRBJ2-3	CASSTWTSRADTQYF
TRBV27	TRBJ1-5	CASSEQGVIQPQHF
TRBV6-5	TRBJ2-7	CASKDISSYEQYF
TRBV29-1	TRBJ2-7	CSVESGAGQGKEQYF
TRBV5-1	TRBJ1-1	CASSHQENTEAFF
TRBV10-3	TRBJ1-6	CAISAGDRNNSPLHF
TRBV4-1	TRBJ2-7	CASSQPRDRGYEQYF
TRBV2	TRBJ1-2	CASSVSGGRGGGYTF
TRBV4-3	TRBJ2-1	CASSQGLAGGRGSYNEQFF
TRBV25-1	TRBJ1-2	CASSETAFNYGYTF
TRBV19	TRBJ2-7	CASTASGLASYEQYF
TRBV7-3	TRBJ1-1	CASSSDRDTEAFF
TRBV13	TRBJ2-2	CASNTGAGTNTGELFF
TRBV25-1	TRBJ1-6	CASSDSRGLSPLHF
TRBV30	TRBJ1-5	CAWKGPNQPQHF